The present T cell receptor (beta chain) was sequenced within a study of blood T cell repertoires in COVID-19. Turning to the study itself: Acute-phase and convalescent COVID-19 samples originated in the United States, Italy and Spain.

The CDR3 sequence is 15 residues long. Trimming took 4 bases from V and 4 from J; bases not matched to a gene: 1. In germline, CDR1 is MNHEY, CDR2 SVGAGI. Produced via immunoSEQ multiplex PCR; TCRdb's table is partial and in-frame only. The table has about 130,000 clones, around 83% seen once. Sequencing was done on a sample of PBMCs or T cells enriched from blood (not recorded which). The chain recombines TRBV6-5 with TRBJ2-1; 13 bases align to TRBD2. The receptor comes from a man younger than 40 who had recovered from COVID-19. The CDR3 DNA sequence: TGTGCCAGCAGTTCACTAGCGGGAGGGTACAATGAGCAGTTCTTC. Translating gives CASSSLAGGYNEQFF.